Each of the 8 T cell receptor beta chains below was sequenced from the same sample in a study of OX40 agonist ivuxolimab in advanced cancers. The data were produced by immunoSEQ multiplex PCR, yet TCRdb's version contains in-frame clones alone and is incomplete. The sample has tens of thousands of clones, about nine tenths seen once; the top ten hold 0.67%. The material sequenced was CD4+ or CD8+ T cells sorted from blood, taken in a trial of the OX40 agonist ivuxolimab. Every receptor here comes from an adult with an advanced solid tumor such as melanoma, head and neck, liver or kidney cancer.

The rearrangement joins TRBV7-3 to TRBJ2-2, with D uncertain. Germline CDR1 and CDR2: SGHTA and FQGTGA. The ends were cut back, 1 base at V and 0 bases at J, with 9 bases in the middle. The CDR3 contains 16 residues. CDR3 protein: CASSLNADTNTGELFF. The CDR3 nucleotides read TGTGCCAGCAGCTTAAATGCTGACACGAACACCGGGGAGCTGTTTTTT.

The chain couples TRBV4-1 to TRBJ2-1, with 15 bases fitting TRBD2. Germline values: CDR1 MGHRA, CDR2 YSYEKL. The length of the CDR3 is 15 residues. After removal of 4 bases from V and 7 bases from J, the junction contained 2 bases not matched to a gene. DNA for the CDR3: TGCGCCAGCAGCCCCGGACTAGCGGGAGGGAATGAGCAGTTCTTC. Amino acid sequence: CASSPGLAGGNEQFF.

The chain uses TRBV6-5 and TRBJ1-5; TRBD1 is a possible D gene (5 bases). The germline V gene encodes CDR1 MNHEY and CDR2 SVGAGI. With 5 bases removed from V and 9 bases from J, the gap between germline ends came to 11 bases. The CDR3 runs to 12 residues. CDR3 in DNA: TGTGCCAGCAGTATTCAAGGGGCGCCCCAGCATTTT. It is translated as CASSIQGAPQHF.

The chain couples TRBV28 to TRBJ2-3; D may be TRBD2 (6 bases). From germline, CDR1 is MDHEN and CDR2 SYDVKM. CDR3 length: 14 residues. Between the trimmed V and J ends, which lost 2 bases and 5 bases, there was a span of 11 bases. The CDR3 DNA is TGTGCCAGCAGTTTAGGGCAGGGAGGAGATACGCAGTATTTT. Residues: CASSLGQGGDTQYF.

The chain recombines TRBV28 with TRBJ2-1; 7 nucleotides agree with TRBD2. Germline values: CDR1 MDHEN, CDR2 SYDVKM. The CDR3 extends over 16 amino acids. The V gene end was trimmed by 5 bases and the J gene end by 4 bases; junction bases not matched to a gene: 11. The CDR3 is CASSSSRSGGYNEQFF. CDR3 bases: TGTGCCAGCAGTAGTAGCAGGTCGGGAGGATACAATGAGCAGTTCTTC.

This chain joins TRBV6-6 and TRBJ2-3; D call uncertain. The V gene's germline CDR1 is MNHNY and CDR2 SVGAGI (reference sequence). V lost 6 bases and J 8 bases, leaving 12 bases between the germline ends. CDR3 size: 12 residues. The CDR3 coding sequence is TGTGCCAGCAGCTCCTCACCCGGTACGCAGTATTTT. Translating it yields CASSSSPGTQYF.

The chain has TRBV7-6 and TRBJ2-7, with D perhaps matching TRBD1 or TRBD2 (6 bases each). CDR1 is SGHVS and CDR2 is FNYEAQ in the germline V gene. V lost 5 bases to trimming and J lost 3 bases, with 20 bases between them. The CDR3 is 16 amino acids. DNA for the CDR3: TGTGCCAGCAGCCCCCAAGGGGGAGGTGGGCGCTACGAGCAGTACTTC. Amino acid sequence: CASSPQGGGGRYEQYF.

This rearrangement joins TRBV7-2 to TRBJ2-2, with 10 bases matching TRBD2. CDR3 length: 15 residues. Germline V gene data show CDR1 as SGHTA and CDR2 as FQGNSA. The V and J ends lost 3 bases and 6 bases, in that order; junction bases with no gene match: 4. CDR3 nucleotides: TGTGCCAGCAGCTTCAGCGGGAGGGCCGCCGGGGAGCTGTTTTTT. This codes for CASSFSGRAAGELFF.